This T cell receptor beta chain is drawn from a study of shared clonotypes between healthy human individuals (dated by TCRdb to the early 2020s). Background on the whole study: The cohort comprised a couple of women and a few men aged 18 to 49 years. For each donor, CD4 naive and CD4 memory were each run on three plates, CD8 naive on two plates, and CD8 memory on one plate. To estimate repertoire size and how much clonotype sharing occurs between individuals, the study deeply sequenced the blood TCR repertoires of 4 to 6 healthy adults. To increase sequencing depth and limit assay-specific biases, TCR repertoire library preparation and sequencing were carried out by different laboratories using diverse techniques. Leukapheresis yielded between about 0.94 and 9 billion PBMCs per donor.

General conclusions and limits of the study: Because the study included only a small number of donors, the genetic and exposure-history diversity represented was limited. Estimated clonotype richness was generally larger for naive than for memory subsets. Sharing across a few donors was observed for about 5% of naive CD4, 3% to 4% of naive CD8, over 2% of memory CD4, and roughly 0.4% of memory CD8 clonotypes. Pairwise subsampling indicated that sequencing depth was expected to affect the degree of clonotype sharing among donors. Compared with non-shared clonotypes, the clonotypes found in all four sorted-subset donors had higher generation probabilities. Sampling was limited to blood, and TCR repertoires in tissue likely differ from TCR repertoires in blood. Even with the large sequencing depth, rarefaction of the sorted-subset datasets indicated that sequencing was incomplete.

Healthy HIV-negative adults with no recently reported acute infections or vaccinations were included as donors. Every donor was a Caucasian adult residing in Nashville, Tennessee, USA. CD4+ T cells were enriched through magnetic negative selection, after which naive cells were positively selected on CD45RA and the remaining negative fraction served as the memory subset. After blood collection by leukapheresis, PBMCs were isolated using Ficoll-Histopaque density gradient centrifugation and then cryopreserved in the vapor phase of liquid nitrogen. Purity and quantity of every magnetically sorted T cell population were checked by analytical flow cytometry. Genomic DNA was isolated from every sorted fraction and measured by UV absorbance on a Nanodrop 2000c. Using the deep immunoSEQ assay, multiplex PCR amplified TCR CDR3 regions from genomic DNA. Extracted genomic DNA from each cell subset was distributed evenly across all wells of several immunoSEQ 96-well plates, and each plate was treated as a replicate. For sorted subsets, approximately 200 ng of genomic DNA, equivalent to some 30,000 T cell genomes, went into each replicate PCR. Purified libraries were quantified with a Qubit 3.0 fluorometer, sized on a Bioanalyzer 2100, and re-quantified with the KAPA Library Quantification kit. Every immunoSEQ 96-well plate was sequenced on a separate single-read 150-cycle Illumina NextSeq 550 flow cell. In the source study's methods: Because the immunoSEQ output included only junctional sequences and no quality scores, the filtering could not be the same as the filtering used for full-length reads. Sequences were annotated with PyIR, a Python wrapper for IgBLAST v1.9, and V/J genes and CDR3 were assigned using IMGT germline references. Any read was removed if the V/J assignment was weak (E-value above 1e-6), the CDR3 was missing, or the read contained stop codons, out-of-frame junctions, or ambiguous translated residues. A V3J clonotype was defined by an identical inferred V gene, J gene, and CDR3 amino acid sequence. Percentage overlap between repertoires was computed as shared unique clonotypes divided by the size of the smaller repertoire. Richness of each repertoire was evaluated using RTK rarefaction, the Chao1 estimator, and Recon v2.1 estimates of unobserved clonotypes. For all TCRbeta clonotypes obtained by the gDNA method from four donors, generation probabilities were computed with OLGA. Drawn from immuneACCESS, this table holds only the in-frame rearrangements with V and J called that TCRdb kept. Clones are partly lost; checked studies trace under half to an unresolved V gene and leave the rest unexplained. That table gives V, J and clone size, and the DNA gave D and trimming. The sample yields under 2.5 million clones; about nine tenths were counted once. Clones ranked in the top ten supply 0.3% to 0.4% of the sample.

Relative to germline, V is 6 bases shorter and J is 2 bases shorter, with 11 bases between their ends. The CDR3 covers 14 residues, taking in both the cysteine and the phenylalanine. CDR3 DNA only is kept here, 42 bases in frame from base 1. The germline V gene encodes CDR1 SGHRS and CDR2 YFSETQ. On this clone itself: Its antigen is currently not known. Nothing much larger sits one base from this clone, and base qualities are not available.

Material for sequencing was naive CD4+ T cells from PBMCs. The cell subset or site label, read with the paper, signifies: CD45RA+ positively selected. The clonotype was recovered from a young man in good health. Some clones in this sample may be carry-over from other donors' samples. Rearrangement joined TRBV5-1 to TRBJ2-2, with the D gene call left open. The encoded CDR3 is CASTSAANTGELFF. In nucleotide form, the sequence is TGCGCCAGCACCTCTGCAGCTAACACCGGGGAGCTGTTTTTT.